The 3 T cell receptor beta chains reported below all come from one sample, sequenced in a study of blood T cell repertoires in COVID-19. Data came from immunoSEQ multiplex PCR; TCRdb stores just in-frame clones and leaves some out. Among over 200,000 clones listed, about 90% were seen once. The material sequenced was PBMCs or T cells enriched from blood (not recorded which). These receptor sequences come from a human donor in a cohort exposed to, infected with or recovered from COVID-19 (not recorded which). The donor label of this sample is uncertain.

This clone showed up just a few times. The chain joins TRBV2 to TRBJ1-5, with 8 bases identical to TRBD1. Per germline, CDR1 SNHLY and CDR2 FYNNEI. Germline trimming cut 5 bases from V and 3 bases from J; bases unmatched to any gene: 12. The CDR3 is made up of 17 amino acids. CDR3 DNA: TGTGCCAGCAGTTTGGGTGACAGGGGACTCACCAATCAGCCCCAGCATTTT. Translating gives CASSLGDRGLTNQPQHF.

The CDR3 sequence: CASSQDQVIGQPQHF. CDR3 in DNA: TGCGCCAGCAGCCAAGATCAGGTGATTGGACAGCCCCAGCATTTT. V gene TRBV4-1 combines with J gene TRBJ1-5; D is uncertain. Germline CDR1 reads MGHRA; CDR2 reads YSYEKL. V lost 0 bases and J lost 7, with 13 bases in between. There are 15 residues in the CDR3.

This chain links TRBV5-6 with TRBJ1-2; D gene ambiguous. The CDR3 runs to 13 residues. Germline CDR1 is SGHDT and CDR2 is YYEEEE. Between the trimmed V and J ends, which lost 3 bases and 7 bases, there was a span of 13 bases. The CDR3 here is CASSSLSSPGYTF. DNA of the CDR3: TGTGCCAGCAGCTCCCTCTCCAGTCCTGGCTACACCTTC.